The 18 T cell receptor beta chains below were found in one sample sequenced in a study of T cells after yellow fever vaccination. A single record per CDR3 protein comes from TCRdb applying MiXCR to the 5' RACE reads. The sample includes 120,000 or so distinct CDR3 sequences, about 7.2% of them seen just once. The sample was CD4+ T cells sorted from PBMCs, taken approximately 47 days after the first yellow fever vaccination. Source of these receptors: a young man who received the YFV17D yellow fever vaccine.

This clonotype appeared many times. The V and J genes are TRBV7-2 and TRBJ1-2; 7 bases fit TRBD1. V gave up 11 bases and J gave up 4 bases; unmatched junction bases: 10. CDR1 and CDR2 (germline): SGHTA, FQGNSA. CDR3 length equals 13 residues. The CDR3 DNA follows: TGTGCCGCTTCCCAGGGGGTATCCTATGGCTACACCTTC. Protein product: CAASQGVSYGYTF.

In this sample, this clonotype turned up many times. This chain links TRBV20-1 with TRBJ1-6, with D perhaps matching TRBD1 (5 bases). Germline V lookup: CDR1 DFQATT, CDR2 SNEGSKA (reference sequence). V gave up 0 bases and J gave up 8 bases, with 20 bases separating them. The CDR3 has 17 residues. The CDR3 DNA sequence: TGCAGTGCTAGAGATAACTCCGGCCGCAGAGGGGATTCACCCCTCCACTTT. Its protein is CSARDNSGRRGDSPLHF.

This clonotype showed up many times. V and J are TRBV20-1 and TRBJ1-2, with TRBD1 matching over 7 bases. The CDR3 length is 12 residues. Germline loops: CDR1 DFQATT, CDR2 SNEGSKA (reference sequence). The J segment lost 4 bases and the V segment lost 2 bases, leaving 1 base of the junction unmatched. CDR3 in DNA: TGCAGTGCTAGACAGGGGGGCTATGGCTACACCTTC. Translated, it gives CSARQGGYGYTF.

This clonotype has ten or more counts. The rearrangement links TRBV7-3 to TRBJ2-3; 9 bases agree with TRBD2. Per the germline V gene, CDR1 is SGHTA and CDR2 is FQGTGA. The CDR3 is 15 residues long. The trim removed 5 bases at V and 4 bases at J, leaving 7 bases unmatched. The CDR3 is CASSPGGGAPDTQYF. CDR3 DNA: TGTGCCAGCAGCCCGGGCGGGGGGGCCCCAGATACGCAGTATTTT.

This clonotype was observed a handful of times. V usage is TRBV1 and J usage is TRBJ1-6. TRBV1 is reported as a pseudogene. The CDR3 covers 15 residues. CDR3 sequence reads: CTSSQDSSYNSPLHF. The CDR3 nucleotides are TGCACCAGCAGCCAAGACAGCTCCTATAATTCACCCCTCCACTTT.

This clonotype was counted ten times or more. V and J are TRBV7-3 and TRBJ2-3; D is uncertain. The CDR3 is made up of 17 amino acids. Germline V CDR1 and CDR2: SGHTA, FQGTGA. The V and J ends lost 1 base and 4 bases respectively, with 18 bases between them. The DNA for the CDR3 is TGTGCCAGCAGCTTAAGAGCTAGGGTCTTAACGGCAGATACGCAGTATTTT. Its translation is CASSLRARVLTADTQYF. Full variable domain (remainder filled in from reference TRBV7-3 and TRBJ2-3): GAGVSQTPSNKVTEKGKYVELRCDPISGHTALYWYRQSLGQGPEFLIYFQGTGAADDSGLPNDRFFAVRPEGSVSTLKIQRTERGDSAVYLCASSLRARVLTADTQYFGPGTRLTVL.

This clonotype was counted ten times or more. The chain combines TRBV12-5 with TRBJ2-7; D call uncertain. The CDR3 has 14 residues. The V end lost 5 bases, the J end lost 2 bases, and 13 bases lay between the germline ends. Per the germline V gene, CDR1 is LGHNT and CDR2 is FRNRAP. CDR3 sequence: CASGPGAGAYEQYF. The CDR3 bases are TGTGCTAGTGGTCCCGGAGCTGGGGCCTACGAGCAGTACTTC.

There are many counts of this clonotype. The V gene is TRBV28, the J gene TRBJ1-3; D is uncertain. The V gene lost 8 bases and the J gene lost 7 bases, with 18 bases spanning the gap. The germline V gene has CDR1 MDHEN and CDR2 SYDVKM. The CDR3 extends over 14 amino acids. This chain's CDR3 is CASQNGPGWNTIYF. The CDR3 DNA sequence: TGTGCCAGCCAAAACGGACCCGGATGGAACACCATATATTTT.

The gene calls are TRBV5-1 and TRBJ1-4; maybe TRBD1 (6 bases). Per germline, CDR1 SGHRS and CDR2 YFSETQ. The CDR3 runs 16 residues. The V gene lost 4 bases and the J gene lost 5 bases, with 18 bases spanning the gap. CDR3 sequence (DNA): TGCGCCAGCAGCATGGGACACAAAGTCACCAATGAAAAACTGTTTTTT. It yields the protein CASSMGHKVTNEKLFF.

J is TRBJ2-3 and V is TRBV5-1; either TRBD1 or TRBD2 may supply D (5 bases each). The germline V gene encodes CDR1 SGHRS and CDR2 YFSETQ. This CDR3 comprises 16 residues. Trimming took off 3 bases at V and 6 bases at J, with 20 bases between the two ends. This CDR3 is CASSSSGTQPGDTQYF. The CDR3 DNA is TGCGCCAGCAGCTCCTCCGGGACGCAACCGGGGGATACGCAGTATTTT.

CDR3 in amino acids: CASTPPWGGNEKLFF. DNA for the CDR3: TGTGCCAGCACTCCACCATGGGGGGGTAATGAAAAACTGTTTTTT. V and J are TRBV12-3 or TRBV12-4 and TRBJ1-4; tentatively, D is TRBD1 (5 bases). The CDR3 totals 15 residues. V gave up 7 bases and J gave up 4 bases, with 16 bases separating them.

This clonotype showed up many times. V usage is TRBV5-1 and J usage is TRBJ2-7; possibly TRBD2 for D (6 bases). The CDR3 has 14 amino acids. The V and J ends lost 7 bases and 0 bases respectively, with 14 bases between them. Germline-derived CDR1 and CDR2 are SGHRS and YFSETQ. CDR3: CASLGGVPSYEQYV. CDR3 nucleotides: TGCGCCAGCTTGGGCGGGGTCCCCTCCTACGAGCAGTACGTC.

This clonotype occurred many times. The chain has TRBV19 and TRBJ2-2; 10 bases match TRBD1. The CDR3 has 15 residues. Germline values: CDR1 LNHDA, CDR2 SQIVND (reference sequence). With V trimmed by 6 bases and J by 6 bases, 7 bases remained unmatched. The CDR3 sequence is CASRLGTGDPGELFF. The CDR3, as DNA: TGTGCCAGTAGACTTGGGACAGGGGATCCCGGGGAGCTGTTTTTT.

This clonotype was picked up many times. The chain has TRBV28 and TRBJ2-7; D gene unclear. The CDR3 has 14 residues. V lost 5 bases to trimming and J lost 2 bases, with 13 bases between them. Germline CDR1 MDHEN, CDR2 SYDVKM. CDR3 protein: CASSAHHLTYEQYV. As DNA, the CDR3 is TGTGCCAGCAGTGCTCATCATTTGACCTACGAGCAGTACGTC.

This clonotype was detected only a few times. This chain links TRBV9 with TRBJ1-2; TRBD1 aligns across 7 bases. This CDR3 has 14 residues. V gave up 4 bases and J gave up 1 base; unmatched junction bases: 4. Germline CDR1 reads SGDLS; CDR2 reads YYNGEE. As DNA, the CDR3 is TGTGCCAGCAGCCCCCAGGGGGGTAACTATGGCTACACCTTC. Translation: CASSPQGGNYGYTF.

At least ten counts were recorded for this clonotype. The rearrangement links TRBV30 to TRBJ2-1; TRBD1 is a possible D gene (6 bases). V lost 0 bases to trimming and J lost 2 bases, with 14 bases between them. Germline lookup yields CDR1 GTSNPN and CDR2 SVGIG (reference sequence). This CDR3 contains 16 residues. The CDR3 DNA sequence: TGTGCCTGGAGTGTAAGGGGTGGGGGCCCCTACAATGAGCAGTTCTTC. Amino acids: CAWSVRGGGPYNEQFF.

This clonotype was counted ten times or more. The chain couples TRBV5-1 to TRBJ2-4; D perhaps matches TRBD2 (6 bases). CDR1 and CDR2 from the germline V gene are SGHRS and YFSETQ. This CDR3 has 13 residues. The V and J ends lost 4 bases and 9 bases respectively, with 14 bases between them. The chain's CDR3 is CASSPGTRGIQYF. The CDR3, as DNA: TGCGCCAGCAGCCCCGGGACTCGCGGCATTCAGTACTTC.

The table lists this clonotype with many counts. V usage is TRBV5-1 and J usage is TRBJ2-5; 8 bases fit TRBD2. CDR3 size: 15 residues. Germline values: CDR1 SGHRS, CDR2 YFSETQ. With V trimmed by 0 bases and J by 4 bases, 5 bases remained unmatched. The CDR3 DNA reads as TGCGCCAGCAGCTTGGCCCAAGCGGGGGTAGAGACCCAGTACTTC. This sequence encodes CASSLAQAGVETQYF.